A selection of T cell receptor beta chains follows, all from one sample in a study of post-analysis software for immune sequencing data. TCRdb itself ran the PCR reads through MiXCR, one entry per CDR3 protein. The sample has about 560,000 distinct CDR3 sequences, about 40% seen once. The sample consisted of blood. The receptors shown here come from a girl under 18 with multiple sclerosis. CDR3s include the opening cysteine and the closing phenylalanine or tryptophan. The order of the fields is clone size, J gene, V gene, D gene, CDR3 DNA, CDR3 protein. A D gene is named only where the DNA matches it firmly. Size values are once, few and many counts, or a class for expanded clones, and some rows have none.

>NA|TRBJ1-5|TRBV10-3|NA
TGTGCCATCAGTGAAGGTTCAGGGAATCAGCCCCAGCATTTT
CAISEGSGNQPQHF
>NA|TRBJ1-4|TRBV7-9|NA
TGTGCCAGCACCGCGAGTGGTGGCGAAAAACTGTTTTTT
CASTASGGEKLFF
>NA|TRBJ1-2|TRBV6-2/TRBV6-3|NA
TGTGCCAGCAGTTACGACCCCCGGATGGGCTATGGCTACACCTTC
CASSYDPRMGYGYTF
>NA|TRBJ1-5|TRBV12-3/TRBV12-4|NA
TGTGCCAGCAGTTTTAATGGTTATAGCAATCAGCCCCAGCATTTT
CASSFNGYSNQPQHF
>NA|TRBJ2-1|TRBV20-1|NA
TGCAGTGCTAGAGAGAATAAGCAGTTCTTC
CSARENKQFF
>NA|TRBJ2-5|TRBV4-2|TRBD2
TGTGCCAGCAGCCAAGAGGGTCGGGGGGGGCCGCAGACCCAGTACTTC
CASSQEGRGGPQTQYF
>NA|TRBJ2-1|TRBV2|NA
TGTGCCAGCGGCCCGTATGTCAATGAGCAGTTCTTC
CASGPYVNEQFF
>NA|TRBJ2-1|TRBV12-3/TRBV12-4|TRBD2
TGTGCCACCGATAGCGGGGGGGGCAATGAGCAGTTCTTC
CATDSGGGNEQFF
>few|TRBJ1-2|TRBV12-3/TRBV12-4|TRBD1
TGTGCCAGCAGTTTAGGGACAGGCAGCGGCTACACCTTC
CASSLGTGSGYTF
>few|TRBJ2-7|TRBV4-1|NA
TGCGCCAGCAGCCTTCGCGGTCCATCCGAGCAGTACTTC
CASSLRGPSEQYF
>NA|TRBJ1-6|TRBV6-5|NA
TGTGCCAGCAGTTCAGCGACTAGGGGGTATTCACCCCCCCACTTT
CASSSATRGYSPPHF
>NA|TRBJ2-5|TRBV12-3/TRBV12-4|NA
TGTGCCAGCGCCGCCGACAGAGGGGAGACCCAGTACTTC
CASAADRGETQYF
>few|TRBJ1-5|TRBV6-1|NA
TGTGCCAGCATCACCCTTCCGGACAGAGATCAGCCCCAGCATTTT
CASITLPDRDQPQHF
>few|TRBJ2-3|TRBV7-9|TRBD2
TGTGCCAGCAGCCCGGGACTATCTGATACGCAGTATTTT
CASSPGLSDTQYF
>NA|TRBJ2-7|TRBV25-1|TRBD1
TGTGCCAGCAGTGAATTTTTTGGGACAGGCTCCTACGAGCAGTACTTC
CASSEFFGTGSYEQYF
>NA|TRBJ2-5|TRBV4-1|NA
TGCGCCAGCAGCCAAGAAGCGGAGGGGGGGACCCAGTACTTC
CASSQEAEGGTQYF
>NA|TRBJ2-1|TRBV3-1|NA
TGTGCCAGCAGCCAAGGATGGACAGCGTACAATGAGCAGTTCTTC
CASSQGWTAYNEQFF
>few|TRBJ2-5|TRBV7-6|TRBD1
TGTGCCAGCAGGGGGACAGGGGTAGAGACCCAGTACTTC
CASRGTGVETQYF
>few|TRBJ2-7|TRBV6-1|NA
TGTGCCAGCAGTGAATCACGTTACGAGCAGTACTTC
CASSESRYEQYF
>once|TRBJ2-5|TRBV9|TRBD2
TGTGCCAGCAGCGAAGCGGGAGGACGTACCCTTGAGCAGTACTTC
CASSEAGGRTLEQYF
>few|TRBJ1-1|TRBV29-1|TRBD1
TGCAGCGTTGGGACAGGGGTGGGCACTGAAGCTTTCTTT
CSVGTGVGTEAFF
>NA|TRBJ2-1|TRBV6-5|TRBD2
TGTGCCAGCAGCCAGTCCCTAGCGGCTAATGAGCAGTTCTTC
CASSQSLAANEQFF
>NA|TRBJ1-1|TRBV28|TRBD1
TGTGCCAGCAGCTCTGGGACAGGTGTGTCTGAAGCTTTCTTT
CASSSGTGVSEAFF
>once|TRBJ2-1|TRBV20-1|TRBD2
TGCAGTGCTCTAGCGGGGGGGCCGAAAAATGAGCAGTTCTTC
CSALAGGPKNEQFF
>NA|TRBJ2-7|TRBV3-1|TRBD1
TGTGCCAGCAGCCCCCGTGGGACAGGGGCTCACGAGCAGTACTTC
CASSPRGTGAHEQYF
>few|TRBJ1-1|TRBV12-3/TRBV12-4|NA
TGTGCCAGCAGCGCGCGGGCAATAGAAGCTGAAGCTTTCTTT
CASSARAIEAEAFF
>NA|TRBJ2-1|TRBV20-1|TRBD2
TGCAGTGCACCTACTAGCGGGGGGGCAAATGAGCAGTTCTTC
CSAPTSGGANEQFF
>once|TRBJ2-7|TRBV5-1|NA
TGCGCCAGCAGAGAAGGAACAGGGACCACCTACGAGCAGTACTTC
CASREGTGTTYEQYF
>few|TRBJ2-1|TRBV12-3/TRBV12-4|NA
TGTGCCAGCAGTTGGGGGGGGCGAAATGAGCAGTTCTTC
CASSWGGRNEQFF
>NA|TRBJ2-5|TRBV3-1|NA
TGTGCCAGCAGCCAAATTGTCGGGAAAGAGACCCAGTACTTC
CASSQIVGKETQYF
>NA|TRBJ1-1|TRBV6-2/TRBV6-3|NA
TGTGCCAGCAATCCGTGGGGTTTGACTGAAGCTTTCTTT
CASNPWGLTEAFF
>NA|TRBJ1-1|TRBV5-1|TRBD1
TGCGCCAGCAGCTTGGACAGGGGAGGGACTGAAGCTTTCTTT
CASSLDRGGTEAFF
>NA|TRBJ1-5|TRBV4-1|NA
TGCGCCAGCAGCCAAGATAACGGGGTTGGTCAGCCCCAGCATTTT
CASSQDNGVGQPQHF
>NA|TRBJ1-4|TRBV4-1|TRBD1
TGCGCCAGCAGTCGGACAGGGGGCGCGGATGAAAAACTGTTTTTT
CASSRTGGADEKLFF
>NA|TRBJ1-5|TRBV2|NA
TGTGCCAGCAGTGAACGGTTCCAGGAGCAGACAGTAAATCAGCCCCAGCATTTT
CASSERFQEQTVNQPQHF
>NA|TRBJ2-5|TRBV5-6|NA
TGTGCCAGCAGCTCCGGGACGACGGGTGAGACCCAGTACTTC
CASSSGTTGETQYF
>NA|TRBJ1-5|TRBV20-1|NA
TGCAGTGCTACGCGTCCGGGTCGCAATCAGCCCCAGCATTTT
CSATRPGRNQPQHF
>NA|TRBJ2-7|TRBV7-8|NA
TGTGCCAGCAGTTTAGGGGGACGGGGTTACGAGCAGTACTTC
CASSLGGRGYEQYF
>few|TRBJ2-5|TRBV12-3/TRBV12-4|TRBD2
TGTGCCAGCAGTTTAGCCGGGGGGGGGCAAGAGACCCAGTACTTC
CASSLAGGGQETQYF
>NA|TRBJ1-2|TRBV20-1|TRBD1
TGCAGTGCTGGTGGGACAGGCTATGGCTACACCTTC
CSAGGTGYGYTF
>few|TRBJ2-7|TRBV6-5|NA
TGTGCCAGCAGTCAGGAATTGTGGTCCTACGAGCAGTACTTC
CASSQELWSYEQYF
>few|TRBJ2-2|TRBV3-1|NA
TGTGCCAGCAGCCCGCGCGCCGAGACCGGGGAGCTGTTTTTT
CASSPRAETGELFF
>once|TRBJ2-5|TRBV11-1|TRBD1
TGTGCCAGCAGCTGGGGACAGACCTACGGGCAGTACTTC
CASSWGQTYGQYF
>NA|TRBJ1-2|TRBV12-3/TRBV12-4|NA
TGTGCCAGCAGTTTGGACGCTGAGGTCGACTATGGCTTCACCTTC
CASSLDAEVDYGFTF
>NA|TRBJ2-5|TRBV5-1|NA
TGCGCCAGCAGCTCCGCAGGGGTAGTGCAAGAGACCCAGTACTTC
CASSSAGVVQETQYF
>NA|TRBJ2-7|TRBV9|NA
TGTGCCAGCAGCCCAAGAATCTCCACTTACGAGCAGTACTTC
CASSPRISTYEQYF
>few|TRBJ2-7|TRBV2|TRBD1
TGTGCCAGCAGTGGGGGGACAGTGTCCTACGAGCAGTACTTC
CASSGGTVSYEQYF
>NA|TRBJ1-1|TRBV4-2|NA
TGTGCCAGCAGCCGAGGTCCGGGAGAAAGGACTGAAGCTTTCTTT
CASSRGPGERTEAFF
>NA|TRBJ2-1|TRBV12-3/TRBV12-4|NA
TGTGCCAGCAGTTTTTACGCGACCTCCTACAATGAGCAGTTCTTC
CASSFYATSYNEQFF
>NA|TRBJ1-2|TRBV3-1|NA
TGTGCCAGCAGCCATCGGGACTCAAGCCTCCCCTATGGCTACACCTTC
CASSHRDSSLPYGYTF
>NA|TRBJ1-2|TRBV5-1|NA
TGCGCCAGCAGCTTGGTTGACAGAGACTATGGCTACACCTTC
CASSLVDRDYGYTF
>NA|TRBJ1-1|TRBV12-3/TRBV12-4|NA
TGTGCCAGCAGTTCTTACCCTGGGTTGGTAGAAGCTTTCTTT
CASSSYPGLVEAFF
>few|TRBJ2-7|TRBV29-1|TRBD2
TGCAGCGTGGGAGGGTCCGGGGCCCCCTACGAGCAGTACTTC
CSVGGSGAPYEQYF